The 32 T cell receptor beta chains reported below all come from one sample, sequenced in a study of post-analysis software for immune sequencing data (dated by TCRdb to between 2015 and 2016). The antigens for these receptors are not known. Library preparation used PCR. This sample was sequenced with an Illumina HiSeq 2500. To reduce PCR and sequencing biases, unique molecular identifiers were built into the TCR beta cDNA libraries. TCRdb itself trimmed the public reads at Q25 with fastp, ran MiXCR and retained productive beta chains. Rows are combined by CDR3 protein, so each entry shows the most common genes and DNA. The sample yields roughly 600,000 distinct CDR3 sequences; roughly 47% were counted once. The top ten clones comprise under 2% of the sample. Broader findings and caveats from the paper: Patients showed significantly higher frequencies than controls for about 5 TRBV segments, among them TRBV5-6, TRBV5-1 and TRBV20-1.

Sequencing was done on a sample of blood. The receptors stem from a girl aged 5-17 years with multiple sclerosis.

As to this clonotype: The junction does not match germline at one end; this may be a read error. The chain recombines TRBV11-1 with TRBJ2-5, with unresolved D. The germline gives CDR1 SGHAT, CDR2 FQDESV (reference sequence). This CDR3 has 13 amino acids. The CDR3 is CASSLAGQETQCF. CDR3 in DNA: TGTGCCAGCAGCTTAGCGGGCCAAGAGACCCAGTGCTTC.

This clonotype came up a few times. V usage is TRBV12-3 or TRBV12-4 and J usage is TRBJ2-1; the match to TRBD2 covers 7 bases. CDR3 length: 15 amino acids. Losses at the gene ends were 6 bases for V and 1 base for J; bases not matched to a gene: 6. CDR3 in DNA: TGTGCCAGCAGCCCCGACGGGAGGTCCTACAATGAGCAGTTCTTC. Translated: CASSPDGRSYNEQFF.

In its sample, this clonotype was seen a few times. Written as DNA, the CDR3 is TGTGCCATCAGTGAGTCGAACAGGGTGCTGGAGACCCAGTACTTC. Its protein product is CAISESNRVLETQYF. The chain carries TRBV10-3 and TRBJ2-5; D may be TRBD1 (6 bases). Trimming removed 0 bases from V and 5 bases from J, with 13 bases in between. This CDR3 has 15 amino acids. CDR1 is ENHRY, CDR2 SYGVKD, per germline.

The chain recombines TRBV5-1 with TRBJ2-3; D unresolved. This CDR3 region has 14 residues. Germline V gives CDR1 SGHRS, CDR2 YFSETQ. The ends were cut back, 1 base at V and 4 bases at J, with 10 bases in the middle. CDR3 region: CASSLYPGSDTQYF. CDR3 nucleotides: TGCGCCAGCAGCTTGTATCCAGGATCAGATACGCAGTATTTT.

As for this clonotype: The junction shows a germline mismatch at one end, possibly a read error. CDR3 amino acids: CVSSLSGRDTQYF. The CDR3 coding sequence is TGTGTCAGCAGTTTGAGTGGAAGAGATACGCAGTATTTT. V usage is TRBV12-3 or TRBV12-4 and J usage is TRBJ2-3; D unresolved. This CDR3 comprises 13 residues.

As to this clonotype: An end of the junction does not agree with germline; a read error may underlie this. The chain employs TRBV5-1 and TRBJ2-3, with 8 bases lining up with TRBD2. Germline CDR1 is SGHRS and CDR2 is YFSETQ. The CDR3 covers 16 residues. For the CDR3, the DNA is TGCGCCAGCAGCTTGGCCACGCGGGAGGTAGGAGATACACAGTATTTT. Residues: CASSLATREVGDTQYF.

The chain recombines TRBV6-1 with TRBJ2-3; the D gene is possibly TRBD2 (5 bases). Germline-derived CDR1 and CDR2 are MNHNS and SASEGT. The CDR3 runs to 14 residues. V lost 10 bases and J 1 base, leaving 15 bases between the germline ends. The CDR3 spells CATATSYGTDTQYF. The CDR3 coding sequence is TGTGCCACCGCAACTAGTTATGGCACAGATACGCAGTATTTT.

The chain combines TRBV20-1 with TRBJ2-3; D is undetermined. This CDR3 has 13 residues. Germline CDR1 and CDR2: DFQATT and SNEGSKA (reference sequence). Trimming pared 5 bases from V and 3 bases from J, leaving 12 bases between. The CDR3 protein is CSAPLKRTDTQYF. CDR3 sequence (DNA): TGCAGTGCTCCGTTAAAGAGGACAGATACGCAGTATTTT.

The chain joins TRBV12-3 or TRBV12-4 to TRBJ1-5; D gene unclear. V lost 6 bases to trimming and J lost 6 bases, with 12 bases between them. The CDR3 is 13 residues long. CDR3 protein: CASSLRVLQPQHF. The CDR3 DNA is TGTGCCAGCAGCCTAAGGGTTCTTCAGCCCCAGCATTTT.

This clonotype showed up just a few times. CDR3 sequence (DNA): TGTGCCAGCAGTCCGCAGGTTAACAATGAGCAGTTCTTC. This gives the protein CASSPQVNNEQFF. This sequence joins TRBV27 and TRBJ2-1; no clear D. V shed 5 bases and J shed 5 bases, with 10 bases lying between them. The CDR3 contains 13 residues. Per germline, CDR1 MNHEY and CDR2 SMNVEV (reference sequence).

V gene TRBV20-1 combines with J gene TRBJ2-5; 9 positions match TRBD1. Germline lookup yields CDR1 DFQATT and CDR2 SNEGSKA (reference sequence). The V and J ends lost 2 bases and 3 bases, in that order; junction bases with no gene match: 7. This CDR3 region has 15 residues. The CDR3 DNA sequence: TGCAGTGCTAGATCCCCGACAGGGGGAGAAGAGACCCAGTACTTC. It encodes CSARSPTGGEETQYF.

The rearrangement joins TRBV15 to TRBJ2-3; D gene uncertain. CDR3 length: 13 amino acids. V gave up 3 bases and J gave up 3 bases, with 7 bases separating them. Germline loops: CDR1 LNHNV, CDR2 YYDKDF (reference sequence). CDR3 bases: TGTGCCACCAGCAGGACCTCTACAGATACGCAGTATTTT. Translating gives CATSRTSTDTQYF.

This clonotype was seen repeatedly, ten times or more. The rearrangement uses TRBV5-1 and TRBJ2-5, with 14 bases lining up with TRBD2. The CDR3 covers 19 residues. In germline, CDR1 is SGHRS, CDR2 YFSETQ. The trim removed 8 bases at V and 0 bases at J, leaving 15 bases unmatched. DNA for the CDR3: TGCGCCAGTCTCGGCGGGACTAGCGGGAGTCGGGGGTACCAAGAGACCCAGTACTTC. The encoded protein is CASLGGTSGSRGYQETQYF. Complete variable domain (other parts from reference TRBV5-1 and TRBJ2-5): KAGVTQTPRYLIKTRGQQVTLSCSPISGHRSVSWYQQTPGQGLQFLFEYFSETQRNKGNFPGRFSGRQFSNSRSEMNVSTLELGDSALYLCASLGGTSGSRGYQETQYFGPGTRLLVL.

The chain employs TRBV10-3 and TRBJ2-3; D gene unclear. CDR1 is ENHRY and CDR2 is SYGVKD in the germline V gene. The ends were cut back, 3 bases at V and 0 bases at J, with 7 bases in the middle. This CDR3 has 14 residues. CDR3 in DNA: TGTGCCATCAGTGACGGTGATAGCACAGATACGCAGTATTTT. Translated: CAISDGDSTDTQYF.

The rearrangement uses TRBV6-6 and TRBJ1-5; D is possibly TRBD1 (5 bases). The V end lost 6 bases, the J end lost 5 bases, and 14 bases lay between the germline ends. Germline CDR1 is MNHNY and CDR2 is SVGAGI (reference sequence). This CDR3 comprises 14 residues. CDR3 in DNA: TGTGCCAGCAGCCCTTTCAGGGACGATCAGCCCCAGCATTTT. Translation: CASSPFRDDQPQHF.

This sequence joins TRBV7-8 and TRBJ1-2; tentative D call: TRBD1 (6 bases). Trimming removed 0 bases at V and 8 bases at J, with 13 bases between. This CDR3 contains 14 residues. Germline CDR1 reads SGHVS; CDR2 reads FQNEAQ. CDR3: CASSLAAGGRGYTF. The CDR3, as DNA: TGTGCCAGCAGCTTAGCGGCCGGGGGCAGGGGCTACACCTTC.

The genes are TRBV29-1 and TRBJ1-2; TRBD1 matches at 9 bases. The CDR3 is 13 residues long. CDR1 and CDR2 (germline): SQVTM, ANQGSEA. The ends lost 4 bases at V and 7 bases at J; junction bases unmatched: 7. The CDR3 reads CSVAPGQGVGYTF. In DNA form, the CDR3 reads TGCAGCGTTGCCCCGGGACAGGGTGTTGGCTACACCTTC.

This clonotype has just a few counts. The CDR3 spells CASSFRWGVSTTDTQYF. As DNA, the CDR3 is TGTGCCAGCAGCTTTAGGTGGGGAGTTAGTACCACAGATACGCAGTATTTT. The chain is built from TRBV7-8 and TRBJ2-3, with TRBD2 as a possible D gene (5 bases). Germline CDR1 SGHVS, CDR2 FQNEAQ. This CDR3 region has 17 residues. The germline V and J ends were trimmed by 3 bases and 2 bases, with 18 bases remaining between them.

In nucleotides, the CDR3 is TGTGCCACCAGCAGTTTCGGAGGGGGTAGCACAGATACGCAGTATTTT. This codes for CATSSFGGGSTDTQYF. The chain is built from TRBV15 and TRBJ2-3; D tentatively reads TRBD1 or TRBD2 (6 bases each). Trimming removed 3 bases from V and 0 bases from J, with 13 bases in between. The CDR3 is 16 residues long. Germline V CDR1 and CDR2: LNHNV, YYDKDF (reference sequence).

V is TRBV12-3 or TRBV12-4 and J is TRBJ2-7; 13 nucleotides agree with TRBD2. V was clipped by 4 bases and J by 7 bases; unmatched bases: 13. The CDR3 contains 17 residues. CDR3 protein: CASSSLTSGGANGEQYF. For the CDR3, the DNA is TGTGCCAGCAGTTCCCTCACTAGCGGGGGGGCTAATGGTGAGCAGTACTTC.

The V call is TRBV12-3 or TRBV12-4, the J call TRBJ2-1; D unresolved. The V gene lost 6 bases and the J gene lost 6 bases, with 9 bases spanning the gap. This CDR3 comprises 12 residues. CDR3 in DNA: TGTGCCAGCAGCCTCCCCCCCAATGAGCAGTTCTTC. Translation gives CASSLPPNEQFF.

The chain has TRBV7-3 and TRBJ2-1, with 7 nucleotides matching TRBD2. CDR1 SGHTA and CDR2 FQGTGA come from the germline V gene. This CDR3 region has 15 residues. J lost 5 bases, V lost 4 bases, and 8 bases had no gene match. Written as DNA, the CDR3 is TGTGCCAGCAGCTCGCAGACGGCGGGAGACAATGAGCAGTTCTTC. Translated: CASSSQTAGDNEQFF. Based on the CDR3 plus reference TRBV7-3 and TRBJ2-1, the full variable domain is GAGVSQTPSNKVTEKGKYVELRCDPISGHTALYWYRQSLGQGPEFLIYFQGTGAADDSGLPNDRFFAVRPEGSVSTLKIQRTERGDSAVYLCASSSQTAGDNEQFFGPGTRLTVL.

This clonotype was seen only a few times. In nucleotides, the CDR3 is TGTGCCAGCAGCTTAGCCTCACAGGGGGCTGAAGCTTTCTTT. Translating gives CASSLASQGAEAFF. This sequence joins TRBV7-9 and TRBJ1-1, with TRBD1 matching 8 bases. The CDR3 is 14 amino acids. The V segment lost 0 bases and the J segment 6 bases; nucleotides outside the gene matches: 3. The germline V gene encodes CDR1 SEHNR and CDR2 FQNEAQ (reference sequence).

This clonotype was observed once. This chain uses TRBV12-3 or TRBV12-4 with TRBJ2-1; TRBD2 aligns across 10 bases. J lost 1 base, V lost 0 bases, and 12 bases had no gene match. The CDR3 length is 20 residues. CDR3 residues: CASSLAGRLGAGGSYNEQFF. The CDR3 DNA reads TGTGCCAGCAGTTTAGCGGGCAGGCTAGGAGCGGGAGGGTCCTACAATGAGCAGTTCTTC.

The rearrangement uses TRBV14 and TRBJ2-7, with D possibly being TRBD1 (6 bases). V gave up 3 bases and J gave up 1 base, with 10 bases separating them. The CDR3 contains 14 residues. Germline assignment: CDR1 SGHDN and CDR2 FVKESK. CDR3 sequence reads: CASSQTRGSYEQYF. CDR3 DNA: TGTGCCAGCAGCCAGACCAGGGGTTCCTACGAGCAGTACTTC.

The sample holds a few counts of this clonotype. The genes are TRBV20-1 and TRBJ1-5, with a possible D match to TRBD1 (6 bases). CDR1 and CDR2 from the germline V gene are DFQATT and SNEGSKA (reference sequence). The CDR3 runs 15 residues. V gave up 3 bases and J gave up 5 bases, with 17 bases separating them. The CDR3 DNA is TGCAGTGCTAGCTGGGGACACACCGGCTATCAGCCCCAGCATTTT. Its translation is CSASWGHTGYQPQHF.

The chain links TRBV5-1 to TRBJ2-1; no reliable D call. Germline CDR1 and CDR2: SGHRS and YFSETQ. This CDR3 spans 13 amino acids. V lost 2 bases, J lost 3 bases, and 6 bases lay in between. This CDR3 reads CASSFSDYNEQFF. The DNA of the CDR3 is TGCGCCAGCAGCTTCAGTGACTACAATGAGCAGTTCTTC.

A note on this clonotype: One end of the junction does not line up with germline, which may come from a read error. This chain links TRBV7-7 with TRBJ2-5; tentatively, D is TRBD2 (6 bases). From germline, CDR1 is SSHAT and CDR2 FNYEAQ (reference sequence). The CDR3 covers 16 residues. This chain's CDR3 is CASSLGRDSTLETQYF. The CDR3, as DNA: TGTGCTAGCAGCTTAGGTCGGGACTCCACTTTGGAGACCCAGTACTTC.

This clonotype has only a few counts. The rearrangement links TRBV5-1 to TRBJ2-5; 7 bases are a match to TRBD2. CDR3 size: 16 residues. Germline CDR1 and CDR2: SGHRS and YFSETQ. J was trimmed by 1 base and V by 0 bases; bases with no gene match: 6. The CDR3 DNA reads TGCGCCAGCAGCTTGGCAACGCCTAGCGGCCAAGAGACCCAGTACTTC. Translated, it gives CASSLATPSGQETQYF.

The chain employs TRBV12-3 or TRBV12-4 and TRBJ1-2; no reliable D call. V gave up 4 bases and J gave up 4 bases, with 10 bases separating them. This CDR3 has 13 residues. CDR3 coding DNA: TGTGCCAGCAGTTCAGACCAGGTCTATGGCTACACCTTC. It translates to CASSSDQVYGYTF.

The chain has TRBV4-1 and TRBJ2-7; no reliable D call. Germline assignment: CDR1 MGHRA and CDR2 YSYEKL. Trimming left V 1 base short and J 3 bases short, with 16 bases between. The CDR3 covers 16 residues. The CDR3, as DNA: TGCGCCAGCAGCCAAGTCCACTCGACACCTTACTACGAGCAGTACTTC. Its translation is CASSQVHSTPYYEQYF.

V is TRBV2 and J is TRBJ1-2, with 7 bases matching TRBD1. Germline V gives CDR1 SNHLY, CDR2 FYNNEI. This CDR3 contains 13 residues. V lost 6 bases to trimming and J lost 4 bases; unmatched junction nucleotides: 5. CDR3 in amino acids: CASSYRQGYGYTF. CDR3 nucleotide sequence: TGTGCCAGCAGCTACCGACAGGGCTATGGCTACACCTTC.